This TCR beta chain was sequenced during a study of cytomegalovirus exposure and HLA in healthy donors. Sequencing was performed with immunoSEQ multiplex PCR; in TCRdb, only in-frame clones are kept and a portion is missing. The sample has 95,000 to 150,000 clones; 85% to 95% are singletons. This sequence was found in a young woman in good health and CMV-seronegative. Sequencing was performed on PBMCs.

CDR3 sequence: CASSLESGFYGYTF. CDR3 sequence (DNA): TGTGCCAGCAGCTTAGAGTCGGGATTCTATGGCTACACCTTC. The genes are TRBV7-9 and TRBJ1-2; no reliable D call. The CDR3 runs 14 residues. V was cut by 1 base and J by 4 bases, with 10 bases left in between. Germline V gives CDR1 SEHNR, CDR2 FQNEAQ (reference sequence).